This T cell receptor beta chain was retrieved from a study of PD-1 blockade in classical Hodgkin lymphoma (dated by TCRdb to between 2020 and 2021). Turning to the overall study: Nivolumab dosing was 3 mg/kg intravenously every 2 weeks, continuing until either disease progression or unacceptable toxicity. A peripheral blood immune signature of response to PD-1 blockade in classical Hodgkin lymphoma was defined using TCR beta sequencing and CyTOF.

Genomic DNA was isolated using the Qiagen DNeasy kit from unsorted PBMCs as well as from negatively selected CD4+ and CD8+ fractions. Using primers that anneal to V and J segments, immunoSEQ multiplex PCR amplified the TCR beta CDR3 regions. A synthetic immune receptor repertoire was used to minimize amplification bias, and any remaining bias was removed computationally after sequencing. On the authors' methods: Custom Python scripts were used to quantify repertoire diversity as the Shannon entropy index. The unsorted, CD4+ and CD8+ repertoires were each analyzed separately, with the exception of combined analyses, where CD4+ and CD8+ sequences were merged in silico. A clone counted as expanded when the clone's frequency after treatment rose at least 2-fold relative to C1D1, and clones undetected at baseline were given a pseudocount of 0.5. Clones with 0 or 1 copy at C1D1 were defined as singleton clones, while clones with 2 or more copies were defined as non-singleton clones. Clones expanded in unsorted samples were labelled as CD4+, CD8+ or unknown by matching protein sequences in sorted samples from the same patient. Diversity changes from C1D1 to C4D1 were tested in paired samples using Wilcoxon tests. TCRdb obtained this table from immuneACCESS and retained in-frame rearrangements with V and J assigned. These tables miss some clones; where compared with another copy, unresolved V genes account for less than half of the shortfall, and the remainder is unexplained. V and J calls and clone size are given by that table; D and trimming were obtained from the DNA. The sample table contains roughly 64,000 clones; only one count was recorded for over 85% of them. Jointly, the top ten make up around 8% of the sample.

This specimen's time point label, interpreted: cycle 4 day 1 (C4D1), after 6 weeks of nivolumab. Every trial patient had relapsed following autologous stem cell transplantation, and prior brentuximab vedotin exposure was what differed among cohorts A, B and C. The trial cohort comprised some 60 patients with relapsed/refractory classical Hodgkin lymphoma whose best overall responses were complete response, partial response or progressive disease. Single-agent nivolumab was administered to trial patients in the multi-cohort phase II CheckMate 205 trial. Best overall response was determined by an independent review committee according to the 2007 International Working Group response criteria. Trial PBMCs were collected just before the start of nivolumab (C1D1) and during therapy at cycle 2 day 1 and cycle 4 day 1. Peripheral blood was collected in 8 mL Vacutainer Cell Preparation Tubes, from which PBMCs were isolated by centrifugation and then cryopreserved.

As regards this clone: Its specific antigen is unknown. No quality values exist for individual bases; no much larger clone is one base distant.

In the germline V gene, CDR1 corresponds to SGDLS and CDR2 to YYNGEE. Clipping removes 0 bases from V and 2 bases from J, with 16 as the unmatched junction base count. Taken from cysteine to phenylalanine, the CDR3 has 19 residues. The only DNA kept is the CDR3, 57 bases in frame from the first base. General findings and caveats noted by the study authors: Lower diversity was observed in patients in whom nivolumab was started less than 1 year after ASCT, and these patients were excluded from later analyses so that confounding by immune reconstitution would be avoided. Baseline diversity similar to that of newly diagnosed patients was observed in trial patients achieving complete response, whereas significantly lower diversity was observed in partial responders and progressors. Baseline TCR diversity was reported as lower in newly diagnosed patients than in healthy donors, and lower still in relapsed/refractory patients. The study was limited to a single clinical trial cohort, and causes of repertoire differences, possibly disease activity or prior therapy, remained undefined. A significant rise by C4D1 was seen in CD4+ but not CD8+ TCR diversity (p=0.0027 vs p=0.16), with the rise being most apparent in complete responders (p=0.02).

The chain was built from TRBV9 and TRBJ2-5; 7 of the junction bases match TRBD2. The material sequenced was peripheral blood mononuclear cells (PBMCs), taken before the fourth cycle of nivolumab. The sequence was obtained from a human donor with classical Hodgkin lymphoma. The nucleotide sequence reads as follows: TGTGCCAGCAGCGTAGCTACTGGTGCGGGAGTAGGACAACAAGAGACCCAGTACTTC. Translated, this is CASSVATGAGVGQQETQYF.